This entry is about one T cell receptor (beta chain). Antigen specificity is unknown. This sample was taken from a study of OX40 agonist ivuxolimab in advanced cancers. Study details: With ivuxolimab, an agonistic anti-OX40 (CD134) antibody, patients were treated.

Germline V gene sequence: CDR1 SQVTM, CDR2 ANQGSEA. The CDR3 is made up of 15 amino acids. V lost 7 bases, J lost 1 base, and 18 bases lay in between. Using immunoSEQ multiplex PCR, the repertoire was profiled, and TCRdb retains in-frame clones only, with some absent. The sample gives about 62,000 clones, approximately 81% of which show up once; 4% is in the top ten. Study results and limitations: CD4+ and CD8+ blood T cells expanded clonally by week 6 at 0.1 to 3.0 mg/kg.

The chain has TRBV29-1 and TRBJ2-3; either TRBD1 or TRBD2 may supply D (6 bases each). The specimen was CD4+ or CD8+ T cells sorted from blood, collected in a trial of the OX40 agonist ivuxolimab. This TCR came from an adult with an advanced solid tumor such as melanoma, head and neck, liver or kidney cancer. The CDR3 DNA is TGCAGCGCCCAAAAGCGGGCAGGGGGCACAGATACGCAGTATTTT. Its translation: CSAQKRAGGTDTQYF.